The rows below give T cell receptor beta chains drawn from one sample of a study of blood T cell repertoires in COVID-19. Only in-frame clones appear in the TCRdb table, and some are missing; sequencing was by immunoSEQ multiplex PCR. The sample lists approximately 110,000 clones; about 75% were seen once. The sequencing sample was made of peripheral blood. These receptors originate from a man older than 75 with acute or convalescent COVID-19. CDR3s include the opening cysteine and the closing phenylalanine or tryptophan. D genes are given only for firm matches. Where a row states a size, it is once, few, many or the class of an expanded clone; other rows omit it.

j_call: TRBJ2-3
clone_size: .
d_call: .
v_call: TRBV10-3
cdr3_nt: TGTGCCACCCTTGGGGGGATAAGCACAGATACGCAGTATTTT
cdr3_aa: CATLGGISTDTQYF

j_call: TRBJ2-3
clone_size: .
d_call: TRBD2
v_call: TRBV5-4
cdr3_nt: TGTGCCAGCAGCTTGCGACTAGCGGGAGGGCCTGGCACAGATACGCAGTATTTT
cdr3_aa: CASSLRLAGGPGTDTQYF

j_call: TRBJ2-1
clone_size: .
d_call: .
v_call: TRBV11-1
cdr3_nt: TGTGCCAGCAGCCCCCCTCGGAGGTACAATGAGCAGTTCTTC
cdr3_aa: CASSPPRRYNEQFF

j_call: TRBJ2-5
clone_size: .
d_call: TRBD2
v_call: TRBV7-2
cdr3_nt: TGTGCCAGCAGCATTAGGACTAGCGGGAGCCGGGAGACCCAGTACTTC
cdr3_aa: CASSIRTSGSRETQYF

j_call: TRBJ2-2
clone_size: .
d_call: .
v_call: TRBV12-3/TRBV12-4
cdr3_nt: TGTGCCAGTACATATTCCGGGGAGCTGTTTTTT
cdr3_aa: CASTYSGELFF

j_call: TRBJ1-6
clone_size: many
d_call: .
v_call: TRBV10-3
cdr3_nt: TGTGCCATCAGGGACTCCGGTAATTCACCCCTCCACTTT
cdr3_aa: CAIRDSGNSPLHF

j_call: TRBJ1-1
clone_size: .
d_call: .
v_call: TRBV4-3
cdr3_nt: TGCGCCAGCAGCCAAGATCCGAATAGACACAATGAAGCTTTCTTT
cdr3_aa: CASSQDPNRHNEAFF

j_call: TRBJ2-7
clone_size: .
d_call: .
v_call: TRBV6-5
cdr3_nt: TGTGCCAGCACGGGGGCCTACGAGCAGTACTTC
cdr3_aa: CASTGAYEQYF

j_call: TRBJ2-3
clone_size: .
d_call: TRBD1
v_call: TRBV7-9
cdr3_nt: TGTGCCAGCAGCTTCGGACAGGGGGAAGGGGATACGCAGTATTTT
cdr3_aa: CASSFGQGEGDTQYF

j_call: TRBJ1-6
clone_size: .
d_call: .
v_call: TRBV7-2
cdr3_nt: TGTGCCAGCAGCTTAGATGGTCAGGGCCCCACCCTCCACTTT
cdr3_aa: CASSLDGQGPTLHF

j_call: TRBJ1-1
clone_size: once
d_call: .
v_call: TRBV6-1
cdr3_nt: TGTGCCAGCAGTGAAACGGGGGGAGTAAACACTGAAGCTTTCTTT
cdr3_aa: CASSETGGVNTEAFF

j_call: TRBJ2-7
clone_size: .
d_call: TRBD1
v_call: TRBV6-5
cdr3_nt: TGTGCCAGCAGTAGCCGACAGGGGGCCTACGAGCAGTACTTC
cdr3_aa: CASSSRQGAYEQYF

j_call: TRBJ2-5
clone_size: once
d_call: TRBD1
v_call: TRBV11-3
cdr3_nt: TGTGCCAGCAGCCTGGGACAGGGTGGACAAGAGACCCAGTACTTC
cdr3_aa: CASSLGQGGQETQYF

j_call: TRBJ1-4
clone_size: .
d_call: .
v_call: TRBV15
cdr3_nt: TGTGCCACCAGCAGGGGGGCACGGGATAATGAAAAACTGTTTTTT
cdr3_aa: CATSRGARDNEKLFF

j_call: TRBJ2-1
clone_size: .
d_call: TRBD2
v_call: TRBV24-1
cdr3_nt: TGTGCCACCAGTGATCCCTCCCTAGCGGGAGATCGGGAGCAGTTCTTC
cdr3_aa: CATSDPSLAGDREQFF

j_call: TRBJ2-1
clone_size: .
d_call: TRBD2
v_call: TRBV28
cdr3_nt: TGTGCCAGCAGTTTGGGGGGGAGCGGGAGGGCCACTGAGCAGTTCTTC
cdr3_aa: CASSLGGSGRATEQFF

j_call: TRBJ2-2
clone_size: .
d_call: .
v_call: TRBV5-1
cdr3_nt: TGCGCCAGCAGCTTGTTGAACACACCAGACACCGGGGAGCTGTTTTTT
cdr3_aa: CASSLLNTPDTGELFF

j_call: TRBJ1-2
clone_size: .
d_call: TRBD1
v_call: TRBV9
cdr3_nt: TGTGCCAGCAGCGCCGGGGGGGGACAGGGCGCAGGTGGCTACACCTTC
cdr3_aa: CASSAGGGQGAGGYTF

j_call: TRBJ2-7
clone_size: .
d_call: TRBD2
v_call: TRBV7-2
cdr3_nt: TGTGCCAGCAGCTTAGGGGTGGGAGGGCCCGAGCAGTACTTC
cdr3_aa: CASSLGVGGPEQYF

j_call: TRBJ2-2
clone_size: .
d_call: TRBD1
v_call: TRBV2
cdr3_nt: TGTGCCAGCAGTATCCCGACAGGGGGGAACACCGGGGAGCTGTTTTTT
cdr3_aa: CASSIPTGGNTGELFF

j_call: TRBJ2-1
clone_size: .
d_call: .
v_call: TRBV12-3/TRBV12-4
cdr3_nt: TGTGCCAGCACCTTAGACAATGAGCAGTTCTTC
cdr3_aa: CASTLDNEQFF

j_call: TRBJ1-1
clone_size: .
d_call: .
v_call: TRBV6-2/TRBV6-3
cdr3_nt: TGTGCCAGCAGCCCTGATCCCGACAGACCCGAAGCTTTCTTT
cdr3_aa: CASSPDPDRPEAFF

j_call: TRBJ1-5
clone_size: once
d_call: TRBD1
v_call: TRBV27
cdr3_nt: TGTGCCAGCAGTGGACAGGCCCGGATGGCCCAGCATTTT
cdr3_aa: CASSGQARMAQHF

j_call: TRBJ1-5
clone_size: .
d_call: TRBD1
v_call: TRBV7-3
cdr3_nt: TGTGCCAGGCCCTCAGGGGGCCTGTATGCCGATCAGCCCCAGCATTTT
cdr3_aa: CARPSGGLYADQPQHF

j_call: TRBJ1-5
clone_size: .
d_call: TRBD1
v_call: TRBV6-6
cdr3_nt: TGTGCCAGCAACCGGGACAGGGGCTTCAATCAGCCCCAGCATTTT
cdr3_aa: CASNRDRGFNQPQHF

j_call: TRBJ1-2
clone_size: .
d_call: TRBD1
v_call: TRBV7-9
cdr3_nt: TGTGCCAGCAGCGCCGGGACAGGTCTGACTGGCTACACCTTC
cdr3_aa: CASSAGTGLTGYTF

j_call: TRBJ2-5
clone_size: medium-sized
d_call: TRBD1
v_call: TRBV7-9
cdr3_nt: TGTGCCAGCAGCCCCCAGACAGGGATACAAGAGACCCAGTACTTC
cdr3_aa: CASSPQTGIQETQYF

j_call: TRBJ2-1
clone_size: .
d_call: TRBD2
v_call: TRBV29-1
cdr3_nt: TGCAGCGTTGAAGAAGGGACTAGCGGGACTTACAATGAGCAGTTCTTC
cdr3_aa: CSVEEGTSGTYNEQFF

j_call: TRBJ2-3
clone_size: .
d_call: TRBD2
v_call: TRBV29-1
cdr3_nt: TGCAGCGCCGAGGGACTAAGCACAGATACGCAGTATTTT
cdr3_aa: CSAEGLSTDTQYF

j_call: TRBJ1-1
clone_size: .
d_call: .
v_call: TRBV5-4
cdr3_nt: TGTGCCAGCAGCTTCAACACGGATCGGGGGGGAGCTTTCTTT
cdr3_aa: CASSFNTDRGGAFF

j_call: TRBJ2-7
clone_size: .
d_call: TRBD1
v_call: TRBV15
cdr3_nt: TGTGCCACCAGCTATCCGGGACAGGGATATGAGCAGTACTTC
cdr3_aa: CATSYPGQGYEQYF

j_call: TRBJ1-1
clone_size: .
d_call: TRBD1
v_call: TRBV28
cdr3_nt: TGTGCCAGCGTGGGAAACAGGGGGCCGGGTGTTGACACTGAAGCTTTCTTT
cdr3_aa: CASVGNRGPGVDTEAFF

j_call: TRBJ1-2
clone_size: once
d_call: TRBD1
v_call: TRBV4-1
cdr3_nt: TGCGCCAGCAGCCAAGATAGGGACAGGCAGGACTATGGCTACACCTTC
cdr3_aa: CASSQDRDRQDYGYTF

j_call: TRBJ2-1
clone_size: .
d_call: TRBD2
v_call: TRBV5-4
cdr3_nt: TGTGCCAGCAGCTTGTCCAGCGGGAGGGCCGTCTACAATGAGCAGTTCTTC
cdr3_aa: CASSLSSGRAVYNEQFF

j_call: TRBJ2-1
clone_size: .
d_call: TRBD2
v_call: TRBV6-5
cdr3_nt: TGTGCCAGCAGTTACTCTTCCGGTCTCCCGGGGGGTGAGCAGTTCTTC
cdr3_aa: CASSYSSGLPGGEQFF

j_call: TRBJ1-2
clone_size: .
d_call: .
v_call: TRBV5-6
cdr3_nt: TGTGCCAGCAGCTTTTGGGGGCGCCAGTATGGCTACACCTTC
cdr3_aa: CASSFWGRQYGYTF

j_call: TRBJ2-1
clone_size: .
d_call: .
v_call: TRBV23-1
cdr3_nt: TGCGCCAGCAGTCTGGCGCGGGGCGGCAATGAGCAGTTCTTC
cdr3_aa: CASSLARGGNEQFF